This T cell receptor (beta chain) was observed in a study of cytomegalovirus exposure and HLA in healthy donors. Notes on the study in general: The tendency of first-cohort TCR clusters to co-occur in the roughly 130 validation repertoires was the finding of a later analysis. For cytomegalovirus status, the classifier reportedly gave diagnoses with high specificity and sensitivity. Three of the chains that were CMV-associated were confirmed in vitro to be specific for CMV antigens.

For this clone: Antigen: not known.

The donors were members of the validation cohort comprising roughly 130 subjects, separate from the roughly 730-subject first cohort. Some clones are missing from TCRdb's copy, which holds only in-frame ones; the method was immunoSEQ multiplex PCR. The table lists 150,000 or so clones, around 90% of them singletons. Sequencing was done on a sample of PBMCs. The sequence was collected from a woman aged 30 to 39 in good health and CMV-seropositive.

Written as DNA, the CDR3 is TGCGCCAGCAGCGTACTAGCGGGAGTACCCTACAATGAGCAGTTCTTC. Translated: CASSVLAGVPYNEQFF. The chain has TRBV5-1 and TRBJ2-1; 11 bases fit TRBD2. Unmatched junction bases numbered 5, after V lost 4 bases and J lost 2 bases. The CDR3 has 16 residues. The germline CDR1 and CDR2 sequences are SGHRS and YFSETQ.